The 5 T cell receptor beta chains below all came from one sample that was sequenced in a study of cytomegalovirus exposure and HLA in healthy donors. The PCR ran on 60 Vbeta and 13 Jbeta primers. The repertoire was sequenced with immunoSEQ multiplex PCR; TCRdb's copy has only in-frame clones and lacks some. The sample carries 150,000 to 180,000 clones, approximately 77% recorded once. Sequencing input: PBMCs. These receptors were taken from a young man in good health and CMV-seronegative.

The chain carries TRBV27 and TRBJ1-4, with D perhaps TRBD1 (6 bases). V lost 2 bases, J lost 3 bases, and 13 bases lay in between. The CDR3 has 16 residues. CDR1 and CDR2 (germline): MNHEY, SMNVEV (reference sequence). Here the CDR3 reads CASSLGGGRANEKLFF. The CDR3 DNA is TGTGCCAGCAGTTTAGGGGGGGGCAGGGCTAATGAAAAACTGTTTTTT.

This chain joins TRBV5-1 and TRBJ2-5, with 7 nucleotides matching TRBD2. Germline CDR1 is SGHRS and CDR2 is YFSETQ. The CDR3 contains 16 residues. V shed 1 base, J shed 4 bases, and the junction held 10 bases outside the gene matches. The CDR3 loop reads CASSLNNGPGGETQYF. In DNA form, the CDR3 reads TGCGCCAGCAGCTTGAATAACGGGCCGGGGGGAGAGACCCAGTACTTC.

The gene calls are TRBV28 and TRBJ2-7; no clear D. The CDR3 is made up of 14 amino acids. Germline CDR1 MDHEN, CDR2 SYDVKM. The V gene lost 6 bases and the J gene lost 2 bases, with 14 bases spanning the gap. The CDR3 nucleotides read TGTGCCAGCAGCCTTAATCCACACACCTACGAGCAGTACTTC. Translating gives CASSLNPHTYEQYF.

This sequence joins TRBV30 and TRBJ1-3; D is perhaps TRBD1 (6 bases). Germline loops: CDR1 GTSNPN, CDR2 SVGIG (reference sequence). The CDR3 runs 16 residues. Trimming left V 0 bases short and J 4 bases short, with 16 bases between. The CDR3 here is CAWSVTGYLKGNTIYF. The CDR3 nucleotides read TGTGCCTGGAGTGTAACAGGGTACCTGAAGGGAAACACCATATATTTT.

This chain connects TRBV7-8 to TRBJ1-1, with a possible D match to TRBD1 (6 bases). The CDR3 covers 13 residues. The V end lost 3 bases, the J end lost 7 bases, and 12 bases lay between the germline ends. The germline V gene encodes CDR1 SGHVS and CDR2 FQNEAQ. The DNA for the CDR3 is TGTGCCAGCAGCTTGGGGGGGGGCTTTGAAGCTTTCTTT. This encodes CASSLGGGFEAFF.